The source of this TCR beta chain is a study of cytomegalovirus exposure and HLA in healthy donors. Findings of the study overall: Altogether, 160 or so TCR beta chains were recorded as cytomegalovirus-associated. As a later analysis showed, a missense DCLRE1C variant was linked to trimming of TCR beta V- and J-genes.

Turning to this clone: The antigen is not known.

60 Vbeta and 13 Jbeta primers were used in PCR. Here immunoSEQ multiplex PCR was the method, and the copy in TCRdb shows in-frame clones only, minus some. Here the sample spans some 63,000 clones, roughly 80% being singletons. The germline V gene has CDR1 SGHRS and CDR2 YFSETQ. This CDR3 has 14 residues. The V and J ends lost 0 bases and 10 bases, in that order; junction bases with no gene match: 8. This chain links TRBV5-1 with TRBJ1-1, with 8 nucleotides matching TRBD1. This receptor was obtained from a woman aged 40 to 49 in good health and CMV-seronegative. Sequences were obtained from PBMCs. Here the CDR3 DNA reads TGCGCCAGCAGCTTGGCGGGACAGGCCCCGAGAGCTTTCTTT. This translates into CASSLAGQAPRAFF.